This is a list of T cell receptor beta chains from one sample in a study of T cell clusters in autoimmune cytopenias. From the multiplex PCR reads, TCRdb lists one entry per CDR3 protein and no DNA. The sample totals approximately 2,000 distinct CDR3 sequences. The same specimen was also included in a second study, on T cell repertoires in aging, cancer and after chemotherapy.

Sequencing was done on a sample of peripheral blood. The receptors shown here come from a human donor with chronic lymphocytic leukemia. CDR3s include the opening cysteine and the closing phenylalanine or tryptophan. Fields, in order: clone size, V gene, J gene, CDR3 protein. Size values are once, few and many counts, or a class for expanded clones, and some rows have none.

abundance: medium-sized; v_gene: TRBV19; j_gene: TRBJ2-3; CDR3aa: CASSLGGAADTQYF
abundance: medium-sized; v_gene: TRBV19; j_gene: TRBJ2-5; CDR3aa: CASSILSGGETQYF
abundance: medium-sized; v_gene: TRBV5-4; j_gene: TRBJ2-7; CDR3aa: CASSLRLAGSYEQYF
abundance: -; v_gene: TRBV4-3; j_gene: TRBJ1-1; CDR3aa: CASSQASRGNTEAFF
abundance: medium-sized; v_gene: TRBV5-1; j_gene: TRBJ1-1; CDR3aa: CASSPRGAGGTEAFF
abundance: medium-sized; v_gene: TRBV6-6; j_gene: TRBJ1-6; CDR3aa: CASRYLAGDFNSPLHF
abundance: medium-sized; v_gene: TRBV24-1; j_gene: TRBJ1-1; CDR3aa: CATSDLGRGDTEAFF
abundance: medium-sized; v_gene: TRBV10-2; j_gene: TRBJ1-6; CDR3aa: CASSGGYNSPLHF
abundance: medium-sized; v_gene: TRBV19; j_gene: TRBJ1-5; CDR3aa: CASRRTGGNQPQHF
abundance: -; v_gene: TRBV20-1; j_gene: TRBJ1-4; CDR3aa: CSARDIGTVDEKLFF
abundance: medium-sized; v_gene: TRBV12-3/TRBV12-4; j_gene: TRBJ1-4; CDR3aa: CASRAQGATNEKLFF
abundance: medium-sized; v_gene: TRBV5-1; j_gene: TRBJ2-1; CDR3aa: CASRWWAADNEQFF
abundance: medium-sized; v_gene: TRBV12-3/TRBV12-4; j_gene: TRBJ2-6; CDR3aa: CASSFSRDGRSGANVLTF
abundance: large; v_gene: TRBV6-5; j_gene: TRBJ2-2; CDR3aa: CASSQTGDTGELFF
abundance: medium-sized; v_gene: TRBV7-6; j_gene: TRBJ1-5; CDR3aa: CASSLSGIGNQPQHF
abundance: medium-sized; v_gene: TRBV27; j_gene: TRBJ1-4; CDR3aa: CASSPRDSPFTEKLFF
abundance: large; v_gene: TRBV29-1; j_gene: TRBJ2-3; CDR3aa: CSVETGYTDTQYF
abundance: medium-sized; v_gene: TRBV27; j_gene: TRBJ1-5; CDR3aa: CASSPGRGQPQHF
abundance: -; v_gene: TRBV7-2; j_gene: TRBJ2-1; CDR3aa: CASSTGGDSYNEQFF
abundance: medium-sized; v_gene: TRBV12-3/TRBV12-4; j_gene: TRBJ2-1; CDR3aa: CASKPGPIREQFF
abundance: -; v_gene: TRBV7-9; j_gene: TRBJ1-2; CDR3aa: CASSRTGGTGYTF
abundance: -; v_gene: TRBV2; j_gene: TRBJ2-1; CDR3aa: CASSQGQGFNEQFF
abundance: medium-sized; v_gene: TRBV7-6; j_gene: TRBJ1-5; CDR3aa: CASTQGAGPNQPQHF
abundance: medium-sized; v_gene: TRBV14; j_gene: TRBJ2-7; CDR3aa: CASSRAPYEQYF
abundance: medium-sized; v_gene: TRBV6-4; j_gene: TRBJ2-7; CDR3aa: CASSQVGGSYEQYF
abundance: -; v_gene: TRBV4-2; j_gene: TRBJ2-5; CDR3aa: CASSQDGTWGSETQYF
abundance: medium-sized; v_gene: TRBV27; j_gene: TRBJ1-5; CDR3aa: CASSSQDQPQHF
abundance: medium-sized; v_gene: TRBV27; j_gene: TRBJ2-5; CDR3aa: CASSLGFLLSEETQYF
abundance: medium-sized; v_gene: TRBV6-2/TRBV6-3; j_gene: TRBJ1-2; CDR3aa: CASRMTGEGYGYTF
abundance: -; v_gene: TRBV5-1; j_gene: TRBJ1-4; CDR3aa: CASSLVTGEKLFF
abundance: medium-sized; v_gene: TRBV5-1; j_gene: TRBJ2-7; CDR3aa: CASSPVTGGIYEQYF
abundance: medium-sized; v_gene: TRBV27; j_gene: TRBJ2-2; CDR3aa: CASSFNIDLLQGSGELFF
abundance: medium-sized; v_gene: TRBV6-6; j_gene: TRBJ2-2; CDR3aa: CASSYLLAGNGELFF
abundance: -; v_gene: TRBV9; j_gene: TRBJ1-1; CDR3aa: CASSVAPNTEAFF
abundance: medium-sized; v_gene: TRBV12-3/TRBV12-4; j_gene: TRBJ2-5; CDR3aa: CASRRDTQETQYF
abundance: -; v_gene: TRBV20-1; j_gene: TRBJ2-5; CDR3aa: CSATLAGGQETQYF
abundance: medium-sized; v_gene: TRBV5-1; j_gene: TRBJ2-3; CDR3aa: CASSAGRGENTDTQYF
abundance: medium-sized; v_gene: TRBV7-9; j_gene: TRBJ1-1; CDR3aa: CASLVAGTGPGGTEAFF
abundance: -; v_gene: TRBV20-1; j_gene: TRBJ1-2; CDR3aa: CSAPPRGLNYGYTF
abundance: medium-sized; v_gene: TRBV5-1; j_gene: TRBJ1-1; CDR3aa: CASSLGTVTTEAFF
abundance: medium-sized; v_gene: TRBV6-6; j_gene: TRBJ2-7; CDR3aa: CASSGPGVTSYEQYF
abundance: medium-sized; v_gene: TRBV7-9; j_gene: TRBJ2-7; CDR3aa: CASNPGPIYEQYF
abundance: -; v_gene: TRBV21-1; j_gene: TRBJ2-2; CDR3aa: CASSKEGKGNTGELFF